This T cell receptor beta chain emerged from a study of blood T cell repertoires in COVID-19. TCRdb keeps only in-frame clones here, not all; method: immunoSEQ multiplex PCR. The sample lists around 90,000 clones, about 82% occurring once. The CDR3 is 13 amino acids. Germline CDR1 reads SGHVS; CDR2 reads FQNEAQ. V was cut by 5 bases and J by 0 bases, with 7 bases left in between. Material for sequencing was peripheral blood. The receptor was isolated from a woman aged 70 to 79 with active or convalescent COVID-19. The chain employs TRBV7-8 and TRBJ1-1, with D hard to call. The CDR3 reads CASSLIMNTEAFF. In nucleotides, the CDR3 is TGTGCCAGCAGCCTAATTATGAACACTGAAGCTTTCTTT.